These 8 T cell receptor beta chains originate from one sample sequenced in a study of T-cell reconstitution after alpha-beta-depleted transplantation in children. It was with unique molecular identifiers that the TCRbeta library was prepared. MiXCR, applied by TCRdb to the PCR reads, yields one record per CDR3 protein. This table has around 600,000 distinct CDR3 sequences, around 23% appearing once. The sequencing here drew on PBMCs, mostly from graft donor cells, taken 360 days after TCRalphabeta/CD19-depleted stem cell transplant. The source is a boy in the first two years of life who had a stem cell transplant for acute myeloid leukemia, so the T cells may come from the graft donor.

Ten or more counts support this clonotype. The chain employs TRBV5-1 and TRBJ2-7; 7 bases agree with TRBD2. In germline, CDR1 is SGHRS, CDR2 YFSETQ. The V segment lost 4 bases and the J segment 0 bases; nucleotides outside the gene matches: 4. This CDR3 region has 14 residues. CDR3 coding DNA: TGCGCCAGCAGCAGAGGCGGGAGCTCCTACGAGCAGTACGTC. Its protein product is CASSRGGSSYEQYV.

This clonotype was detected ten times or more. The rearrangement links TRBV6-5 to TRBJ2-7; D unclear. Germline V gene data show CDR1 as MNHEY and CDR2 as SVGAGI. Trimming left V 3 bases short and J 0 bases short, with 9 bases between. This CDR3 contains 14 residues. For the CDR3, the DNA is TGTGCCAGCAGTTATCGGCCTAGCTCCTACGAGCAGTACGTC. This encodes CASSYRPSSYEQYV.

V usage is TRBV9 and J usage is TRBJ2-4; possible D gene TRBD2, 6 bases. CDR1 and CDR2 (germline): SGDLS, YYNGEE. The CDR3 spans 16 residues. V lost 3 bases and J lost 6, with 19 bases in between. CDR3 DNA: TGTGCCAGCAGCGCCGGTGCCGGGACTGGCGGAAACATTCAGTACTTC. Amino acids: CASSAGAGTGGNIQYF.

This clonotype appeared once. DNA for the CDR3: TGCGCCAGCAGCTTGTGGACGGGGGACAACCTAACGCAGTATTTT. Translated: CASSLWTGDNLTQYF. The V call is TRBV5-1, the J call TRBJ2-3; D assignment may be TRBD1 or TRBD2 (6 bases each). V dropped 1 base and J dropped 9 bases, with 18 bases sitting between them. Germline-derived CDR1 and CDR2 are SGHRS and YFSETQ. This CDR3 region has 15 residues.

This clonotype was counted at least ten times. CDR3 bases: TGTGCCAGCTCACCGATACAACTTAACTATGGCTACACCTTC. Protein product: CASSPIQLNYGYTF. This chain connects TRBV18 to TRBJ1-2; no firm D call. The V gene's germline CDR1 is KGHSH and CDR2 LQKENI. V gave up 3 bases and J gave up 1 base, with 9 bases separating them. This CDR3 contains 14 residues.

The V gene is TRBV7-8, the J gene TRBJ2-2; D may correspond to TRBD1 or TRBD2 (6 bases each). Germline V lookup: CDR1 SGHVS, CDR2 FQNEAQ. The CDR3 loop spans 15 amino acids. Trimming pared 7 bases from V and 5 bases from J, leaving 17 bases between. The CDR3 reads CASTPGAVPTGELFF. CDR3 DNA sequence: TGTGCCAGCACGCCGGGGGCCGTCCCGACCGGGGAGCTGTTTTTT.

The genes are TRBV6-2 or TRBV6-3 and TRBJ2-1; no clear D gene. The CDR3 loop spans 10 amino acids. Germline V gene lookup returns CDR1 MNHEY and CDR2 SVGEGT. Trimming shortened V by 4 bases and J by 14 bases, and 9 bases separated the two germline ends. The CDR3 DNA is TGTGCCAGCAGTTCTTGGACGAAGTTCTTC. It specifies CASSSWTKFF.

This clonotype was detected only a few times. The gene calls are TRBV7-3 and TRBJ2-2; no firm D call. The CDR3 has 13 amino acids. Germline assignment: CDR1 SGHTA and CDR2 FQGTGA. With 1 base removed from V and 4 bases from J, the gap between germline ends came to 4 bases. The CDR3 DNA sequence: TGTGCCAGCAGCTTAAAGCCCACCGGGGAGCTGTTTTTT. This translates into CASSLKPTGELFF.